This TCR beta chain was sequenced in a study of CD8 T cells in Susac syndrome. The CDR3 runs to 13 residues. Trimming stripped 7 bases from V and 8 bases from J, with 17 bases between. Per germline, CDR1 SNHLY and CDR2 FYNNEI. With random hexamers, reverse transcription was performed on about 0.5 to 1 ug of RNA. Amplification of TCR beta CDR3 spanned 54 Vbeta and 13 Jbeta via immunoSEQ multiplex PCR. TCRdb re-analysed the immunoSEQ multiplex PCR reads in MiXCR, keeping a single row per CDR3 protein. The sample records more than 200,000 distinct CDR3 sequences, around 93% being singletons. V usage is TRBV2 and J usage is TRBJ1-1; no clear D. The sample consisted of CD4+ T cells from PBMCs. This TCR derives from a human donor with multiple sclerosis. CDR3 nucleotide sequence: TGTGCCAGCACGCCCAGCTTTTTGGCGGAAGCTTTCTTT. As protein: CASTPSFLAEAFF.